This TCR beta chain was retrieved from a study of cytomegalovirus exposure and HLA in healthy donors. Study-wide results and limits: Cytomegalovirus-associated status was assigned to fewer than 200 TCR beta chains.

In the case of this clone: Its antigen remains unidentified.

PCR amplification relied on 60 Vbeta primers (plus 13 Jbeta primers). Measured with immunoSEQ multiplex PCR; TCRdb has only the in-frame clones, and not every one. There are approximately 160,000 clones in the sample; 77% occur only once, and around 2.5% lies in the top ten. The length of the CDR3 is 14 residues. Trimming removed 5 bases from V and 2 bases from J, with 10 bases in between. Germline V lookup: CDR1 SEHNR, CDR2 FQNEAQ (reference sequence). This sequence joins TRBV7-9 and TRBJ1-3, with TRBD1 as a possible D gene (6 bases). This sequence was found in a woman aged 40 to 49 in good health and CMV-seropositive. Sequencing was done on a sample of PBMCs. CDR3 amino acids: CASSNAGAGNTIYF. CDR3 bases: TGTGCCAGCAGCAATGCAGGGGCTGGAAACACCATATATTTT. The entire variable domain, with the rest obtained from reference TRBV7-9 and TRBJ1-3, is as follows: DTGVSQNPRHKITKRGQNVTFRCDPISEHNRLYWYRQTLGQGPEFLTYFQNEAQLEKSRLLSDRFSAERPKGSFSTLEIQRTEQGDSAMYLCASSNAGAGNTIYFGEGSWLTVV.